This T cell receptor beta chain is from a study of cytomegalovirus exposure and HLA in healthy donors. Notes on this clone: Antigen unknown.

The PCR ran on 60 Vbeta and 13 Jbeta primers. Some clones are missing from TCRdb's copy, which holds only in-frame ones; the method was immunoSEQ multiplex PCR. The sample has 110,000 to 150,000 clones, about 79% seen once; the top ten hold roughly 4%. General study findings and limits: Later on, an analysis found that several of the most significant clusters appeared to be linked to common viral pathogens, which included parvovirus B19. Certain sequence variants were highly shared and formed a cluster, and this cluster was likely a sequencing artifact. Researchers catalogued about 150 TCR beta chains as cytomegalovirus-associated.

The sequenced sample consisted of PBMCs. This receptor was taken from a middle-aged man in good health and CMV-seropositive.

CDR3 amino acids: CASSQDGQGRQPQHF. The CDR3 DNA reads TGTGCCAGCAGCCAAGATGGACAGGGGAGACAGCCCCAGCATTTT. The V call is TRBV4-2, the J call TRBJ1-5, with 9 bases that match TRBD1. Germline V CDR1 and CDR2: LGHNA, YNFKEQ. Losses at the gene ends were 0 bases for V and 7 bases for J; bases not matched to a gene: 4. The CDR3 sequence is 15 residues long.